Listed below are T cell receptor beta chains from one sample, sequenced in a study of blood T cell repertoires in COVID-19. This table comes from immunoSEQ multiplex PCR, and its TCRdb copy is limited to in-frame clones, with some not included. The table records around 470,000 clones, around 90% of them present only once. Sequenced material: PBMCs or T cells enriched from blood (not recorded which). The receptors were sampled from a man aged 18 to 30 who had recovered from COVID-19. The CDR3 runs from the conserved cysteine through the conserved F or W. Fields, in order: D gene, clone size, V gene, J gene, CDR3 DNA, CDR3 protein. D genes are given only for firm matches. For some rows the clone size is stated as once, few or many, or as a class when expanded; others skip it.

.,once,TRBV15,TRBJ1-1,TGTGCCACCAGCAAGGGAGGGGGAGTGAACACTGAAGCTTTCTTT,CATSKGGGVNTEAFF
TRBD1,.,TRBV7-6,TRBJ1-6,TGTGCCAGCAGCCCGGACAGGTGGTCACCCCTCCACTTT,CASSPDRWSPLHF
TRBD1,.,TRBV28,TRBJ1-1,TGTGCCAGCAGTCCCGACAGGGGCCCATATCGCACTGAAGCTTTCTTT,CASSPDRGPYRTEAFF
.,.,TRBV7-9,TRBJ1-1,TGTGCCAGCAACCGGGTGATGGACACTGAAGCTTTCTTT,CASNRVMDTEAFF
TRBD1,.,TRBV4-1,TRBJ1-5,TGCGCCAGCAGCCAAGGAGGGGGCCAGCCCCAGCATTTT,CASSQGGGQPQHF
.,.,TRBV15,TRBJ1-1,TGTGCCACCAGCAGAGGAGGGGGTGTAGGGACTGAAGCTTTCTTT,CATSRGGGVGTEAFF
.,.,TRBV28,TRBJ1-3,TGTGCCAGCACAAGAACAGGCAGTTCTGGAAACACCATATATTTT,CASTRTGSSGNTIYF
.,.,TRBV21-1,TRBJ1-1,TGTGCCAGCAGCTCCCGGACAGGCGGGGAGAACACTGAAGCTTTCTTT,CASSSRTGGENTEAFF
.,few,TRBV18,TRBJ2-5,TGTGCCAGCTCACCGAGGCGGACTCGGGGGACCCAGTACTTC,CASSPRRTRGTQYF
.,.,TRBV10-3,TRBJ1-6,TGTGCGACCAATGAGGGCGGTGCGAATTCACCCCTCCACTTT,CATNEGGANSPLHF
TRBD1,.,TRBV19,TRBJ1-5,TGTGCCAGTAGGTGGACAGGGGGCTTTCCAGGCAATCAGCCCCAGCATTTT,CASRWTGGFPGNQPQHF
.,.,TRBV14,TRBJ1-6,TGTGCCAGCAGCCAAGGCCCTGCAGGGGTGTATAATTCACCCCTCCACTTT,CASSQGPAGVYNSPLHF
.,few,TRBV7-3,TRBJ2-1,TGTGCCAGCAGCTTATCCGGTGATGGCTACAATGAGCAGTTCTTC,CASSLSGDGYNEQFF
.,few,TRBV7-2,TRBJ1-5,TGTGCCAGCAGTCCTTACAGGAACCAGCCCCAGCATTTT,CASSPYRNQPQHF
.,.,TRBV6-5,TRBJ1-1,TGTGCCACCGCACGGGACTGGGGGGGCACTGAAGCTTTCTTT,CATARDWGGTEAFF
TRBD2,.,TRBV5-4,TRBJ2-2,TGTGCCAGCAGTAGTAGCGGGAGAGTTGGCACCGGGGAGCTGTTTTTT,CASSSSGRVGTGELFF
TRBD1,.,TRBV5-1,TRBJ1-1,TGCGCCAGCAGCTTGGACAGGGGGCTTCTAGCTTTCTTT,CASSLDRGLLAFF
.,once,TRBV19,TRBJ1-2,TGTGCCAGTAGTATAGATCGGGGGACGGATGCTCAAACCTTC,CASSIDRGTDAQTF
TRBD2,.,TRBV24-1,TRBJ2-1,TGTGCCACCTCCGGGACTAGCGCGAGCTCCTACAATGAGCAGTTCTTC,CATSGTSASSYNEQFF
.,.,TRBV19,TRBJ1-1,TGTGCCAGTTCGGTGAACACTGAAGCTTTCTTT,CASSVNTEAFF
TRBD1,.,TRBV5-6,TRBJ1-1,TGTGCCAGCAGCTTATCCGGGACAGGGAGGGGCGGCGCTGAAGCTTTCTTT,CASSLSGTGRGGAEAFF
TRBD1,.,TRBV3-1/TRBV3-2,TRBJ1-2,TGTGCCAGCAGAAGGGACAGGGGTAATTATGGCTACACCTTC,CASRRDRGNYGYTF
.,.,TRBV9,TRBJ2-5,TGTGCCAGCTCAAGGCCAGGGAAGTTGGAGACCCAGTACTTC,CASSRPGKLETQYF
TRBD1,.,TRBV3-1/TRBV3-2,TRBJ1-1,TGTGCCAGCGGCAGGGGGGAGAAAACTGAAGCTTTCTTT,CASGRGEKTEAFF
TRBD1,.,TRBV27,TRBJ1-1,TGTGCCAGCGTCGACGACAGGGGGCGATGGACTGAAGCTTTCTTT,CASVDDRGRWTEAFF
.,.,TRBV23-1,TRBJ1-3,TGCGCCAGCAGTCAATCCACGGTCCTATATGAAAACACCATATATTTT,CASSQSTVLYENTIYF
.,.,TRBV20-1,TRBJ1-1,TGCAGTGCTAGCCATACTGAAGCTTTCTTT,CSASHTEAFF
.,.,TRBV28,TRBJ2-7,TGTGCCAGCGGAGATCCAGCCTACGAGCAGTACTTC,CASGDPAYEQYF
.,.,TRBV4-1,TRBJ1-4,TGCGCCAGCAGCCAAGTTCAGGGGCGGGTGGATGAAAAACTGTTTTTT,CASSQVQGRVDEKLFF
TRBD1,.,TRBV4-1,TRBJ1-5,TGCGCCAGCAGCCAAGATCCGGGACAGGGGTCCTATCAGCCCCAGCATTTT,CASSQDPGQGSYQPQHF
.,.,TRBV19,TRBJ1-4,TGTGCCAGTTCGGGTAATGAAAAACTGTTTTTT,CASSGNEKLFF
TRBD2,once,TRBV18,TRBJ2-7,TGTGCCAGCTCACCCCAGTTCGGAGGACTAGCGGGGGGAACCTACGAGCAGTACTTC,CASSPQFGGLAGGTYEQYF
.,.,TRBV19,TRBJ1-2,TGTGCCAGTAGTTCCAACGATGGCAGCTATGGCTACACCTTC,CASSSNDGSYGYTF
TRBD1,.,TRBV4-1,TRBJ2-2,TGCGCCAGCAGCCAGATCGCAGGGGGCACCGGGGAGCTGTTTTTT,CASSQIAGGTGELFF
.,.,TRBV20-1,TRBJ2-5,TGCAGTGCTTCCGGAGAAGAGACCCAGTACTTC,CSASGEETQYF
.,.,TRBV9,TRBJ2-2,TGTGCCAGCAGCGCCCAGATGACACGAAACACCGGGGAGCTGTTTTTT,CASSAQMTRNTGELFF
.,.,TRBV6-5,TRBJ1-2,TGTGCCAGCAGTTACGGCTGGACAGATGGCTACACCTTC,CASSYGWTDGYTF